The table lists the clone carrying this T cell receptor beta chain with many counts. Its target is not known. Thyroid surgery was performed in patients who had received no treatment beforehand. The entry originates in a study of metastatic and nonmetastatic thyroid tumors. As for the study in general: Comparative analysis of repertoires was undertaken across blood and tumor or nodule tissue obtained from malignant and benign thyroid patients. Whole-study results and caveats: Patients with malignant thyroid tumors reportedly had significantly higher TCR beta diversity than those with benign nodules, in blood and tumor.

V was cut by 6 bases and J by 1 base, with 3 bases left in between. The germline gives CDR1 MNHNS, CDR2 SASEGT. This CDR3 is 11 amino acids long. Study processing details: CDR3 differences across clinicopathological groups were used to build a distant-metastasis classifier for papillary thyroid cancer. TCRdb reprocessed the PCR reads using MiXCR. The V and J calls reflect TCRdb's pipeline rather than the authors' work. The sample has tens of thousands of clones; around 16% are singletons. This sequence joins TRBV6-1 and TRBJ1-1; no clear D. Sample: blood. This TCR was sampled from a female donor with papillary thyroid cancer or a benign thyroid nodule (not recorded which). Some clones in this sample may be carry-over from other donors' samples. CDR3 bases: TGTGCCAGCAGAGAGAACACTGAAGCTTTCTTT. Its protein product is CASRENTEAFF.